These 17 T cell receptor beta chains came from one sample sequenced in a study of cytomegalovirus exposure and HLA in healthy donors. Vbeta (60) and Jbeta (13) primers were used in the PCR. Method: immunoSEQ multiplex PCR; TCRdb's copy keeps in-frame clones and lacks some. The sample gives 150,000 to 200,000 clones, 84% of which show up once; 4% to 6% is in the top ten. Sample: PBMCs. Source of these receptors: a young man in good health and CMV-seronegative.

The chain recombines TRBV29-1 with TRBJ1-2; D possibly corresponds to TRBD1 (5 bases). Trimming stripped 6 bases from V and 0 bases from J, with 8 bases between. This CDR3 has 12 residues. Germline V gene sequence: CDR1 SQVTM, CDR2 ANQGSEA. Written as DNA, the CDR3 is TGCAGCGTCGCGACAGCTAACTATGGCTACACCTTC. It specifies CSVATANYGYTF.

The chain is built from TRBV9 and TRBJ2-3; a possible D gene is TRBD1 (6 bases). The CDR3 totals 15 residues. Trimming cost V 3 bases and J 7 bases, with 18 bases left between them. Germline V gene data show CDR1 as SGDLS and CDR2 as YYNGEE. This chain's CDR3 is CASSAGDIGSNTQYF. CDR3 sequence (DNA): TGTGCCAGCAGCGCCGGGGACATCGGTTCAAATACGCAGTATTTT.

In DNA form, the CDR3 reads TGTGCCAGCAGTGGGACAGGGGGGAAAGAGACCCAGTACTTC. Protein: CASSGTGGKETQYF. The chain has TRBV6-6 and TRBJ2-5; 11 nucleotides align to TRBD1. Germline V gene sequence: CDR1 MNHNY, CDR2 SVGAGI (reference sequence). Losses at the gene ends were 5 bases for V and 3 bases for J; bases not matched to a gene: 2. The CDR3 loop spans 14 amino acids.

This chain connects TRBV15 to TRBJ2-7; TRBD2 agrees at 11 bases. Trimming removed 4 bases from V and 2 bases from J; junction bases left unmatched: 7. The CDR3 contains 16 residues. Germline lookup yields CDR1 LNHNV and CDR2 YYDKDF (reference sequence). The CDR3 DNA reads TGTGCCACCAGCACAAGAATAGCGGGAGGGACCTACGAGCAGTACTTC. Translated: CATSTRIAGGTYEQYF.

This clone was seen once. V is TRBV7-9 and J is TRBJ2-1; 10 positions match TRBD1. In germline, CDR1 is SEHNR, CDR2 FQNEAQ (reference sequence). This CDR3 has 16 amino acids. V shed 2 bases and J 6 bases; nucleotides not matched to a gene: 7. CDR3 sequence (DNA): TGTGCCAGCAGCTTACCCGGGACAGGGGCGGTCAATGAGCAGTTCTTC. This codes for CASSLPGTGAVNEQFF.

The genes are TRBV19 and TRBJ2-1; D not certain. The CDR3 is 13 residues long. The V gene lost 3 bases and the J gene lost 8 bases, with 11 bases spanning the gap. Germline CDR1 LNHDA, CDR2 SQIVND (reference sequence). The CDR3 loop is CASSIILEDEQFF. CDR3 sequence (DNA): TGTGCCAGTAGTATCATCCTAGAGGATGAGCAGTTCTTC. The variable domain in full, with the rest retrieved from reference TRBV19 and TRBJ2-1, is DGGITQSPKYLFRKEGQNVTLSCEQNLNHDAMYWYRQDPGQGLRLIYYSQIVNDFQKGDIAEGYSVSREKKESFPLTVTSAQKNPTAFYLCASSIILEDEQFFGPGTRLTVL.

The chain uses TRBV30 and TRBJ1-5, with no clear D. The CDR3 is made up of 12 amino acids. The V and J ends lost 0 bases and 3 bases respectively, with 3 bases between them. Germline V lookup: CDR1 GTSNPN, CDR2 SVGIG (reference sequence). The CDR3 spells CAWSVHNQPQHF. The CDR3 DNA follows: TGTGCCTGGAGTGTACACAATCAGCCCCAGCATTTT.

The V gene is TRBV2, the J gene TRBJ1-4, with TRBD1 matching over 7 bases. The CDR3 length is 15 residues. Germline V gene sequence: CDR1 SNHLY, CDR2 FYNNEI. With V trimmed by 7 bases and J by 3 bases, 8 bases remained unmatched. In nucleotides, the CDR3 is TGTGCCAGCACGAGCAACAGGGGTGCTAATGAAAAACTGTTTTTT. Amino acids: CASTSNRGANEKLFF.

V usage is TRBV13 and J usage is TRBJ1-1; 8 bases are a match to TRBD1. Germline loops: CDR1 PRHDT, CDR2 FYEKMQ (reference sequence). The CDR3 contains 15 residues. The V segment lost 5 bases and the J segment 10 bases; nucleotides outside the gene matches: 15. The CDR3 sequence is CASSIHTDRDIGAFF. The CDR3 DNA reads TGTGCCAGCAGCATTCACACGGACAGGGACATTGGAGCTTTCTTT.

The rearrangement joins TRBV6-1 to TRBJ2-2, with a tentative D call TRBD2 (5 bases). V lost 5 bases and J 4 bases, leaving 20 bases between the germline ends. CDR3 length equals 17 residues. The V gene's germline CDR1 is MNHNS and CDR2 SASEGT. The DNA for the CDR3 is TGTGCCAGCAGTCAAGACGCCCGGGATTTTGTCACCGGGGAGCTGTTTTTT. Protein: CASSQDARDFVTGELFF.

The J gene is TRBJ2-3, the V gene TRBV5-1; possible D gene TRBD2, 5 bases. The V and J ends lost 0 bases and 1 base respectively, with 9 bases between them. Germline loops: CDR1 SGHRS, CDR2 YFSETQ. This CDR3 has 15 residues. The CDR3 sequence is CASSLGLGGTDTQYF. Here the CDR3 DNA reads TGCGCCAGCAGCTTGGGGCTCGGGGGCACAGATACGCAGTATTTT.

This clone was observed a single time. The chain has TRBV11-2 and TRBJ2-7; D is unclear. Germline values: CDR1 SGHAT, CDR2 FQNNGV. The length of the CDR3 is 15 residues. Trimming left V 2 bases short and J 2 bases short, with 13 bases between. For the CDR3, the DNA is TGTGCCAGCAGCTTAAGAGAAGGAGAGACCTACGAGCAGTACTTC. It is translated as CASSLREGETYEQYF.

V is TRBV11-2 and J is TRBJ2-2; 9 bases are shared with TRBD2. V was pared by 7 bases and J by 10 bases, with 16 bases of the junction left unmatched. CDR1 is SGHAT and CDR2 is FQNNGV in the germline V gene. This CDR3 comprises 16 residues. CDR3 residues: CASTLRLSGSKEELFF. Here the CDR3 DNA reads TGTGCCAGCACCCTCAGACTTAGCGGGAGTAAGGAGGAGCTGTTTTTT. The entire variable domain, with the rest obtained from reference TRBV11-2 and TRBJ2-2, is as follows: EAGVAQSPRYKIIEKRQSVAFWCNPISGHATLYWYQQILGQGPKLLIQFQNNGVVDDSQLPKDRFSAERLKGVDSTLKIQPAKLEDSAVYLCASTLRLSGSKEELFFGEGSRLTVL.

This clone was seen once. V and J are TRBV6-1 and TRBJ2-7; D is possibly TRBD1 (6 bases). The length of the CDR3 is 13 residues. Germline V lookup: CDR1 MNHNS, CDR2 SASEGT. V was shortened by 1 base and J by 8 bases, with 12 bases between the two germline ends. The chain's CDR3 is CASSEGTELKQYF. For the CDR3, the DNA is TGTGCCAGCAGTGAAGGGACAGAGCTGAAGCAGTACTTC.

The J gene is TRBJ2-1, the V gene TRBV6-5; 8 positions agree with TRBD2. This CDR3 is 14 amino acids long. The V gene end was trimmed by 5 bases and the J gene end by 8 bases; junction bases not matched to a gene: 8. Germline V gives CDR1 MNHEY, CDR2 SVGAGI. The CDR3 loop reads CASSQSGSGYEQFF. The CDR3 DNA is TGTGCCAGCAGTCAGAGCGGGAGTGGGTATGAGCAGTTCTTC.

The V gene is TRBV4-1, the J gene TRBJ2-5, with 7 bases lining up with TRBD2. Gene TRBJ2-7 matches the end of the DNA better, so the J call may be wrong. Germline CDR1 is MGHRA and CDR2 is YSYEKL. CDR3 length: 16 residues. The DNA for the CDR3 is TGCGCCAGCAGCCAAGCAACGGGCGGGGGTATCTACGAGCAGTACTTC. Its protein product is CASSQATGGGIYEQYF.

V is TRBV6-6 and J is TRBJ1-1; D possibly corresponds to TRBD1 (6 bases). Germline lookup yields CDR1 MNHNY and CDR2 SVGAGI (reference sequence). The length of the CDR3 is 11 residues. Trimming shortened V by 2 bases and J by 11 bases, and 9 bases separated the two germline ends. In DNA, the CDR3 is TGTGCCAGCAGTTACGAGGGGGGGGCTTTCTTT. Its translation is CASSYEGGAFF.